This TCR beta chain was obtained from a study of blood T cell repertoires in COVID-19. Across the study: Samples representing acute and convalescent COVID-19 were sourced from the United States, Italy and Spain. The cDNA or gDNA used as material had been derived from T cells, B-cell-depleted T cells, or PBMCs.

This clone was recorded only once. The junction had 2 bases not matched to a gene; V was cut back by 0 bases and J by 0 bases. Germline assignment: CDR1 SGHRS and CDR2 YFSETQ. The CDR3 has 17 residues. Original processing methods: Estimated nucleated cell counts came from reference gene primer amplification. Some clones are missing from TCRdb's copy, which holds only in-frame ones; the method was immunoSEQ multiplex PCR. V and J calls and clone size follow that table, whereas D and trimming were derived from the DNA. The data hold roughly 80,000 clones, with over 75% observed a single time. The gene calls are TRBV5-1 and TRBJ2-3, with 12 bases matching TRBD2. The sequencing input was peripheral blood. The TCR comes from a human donor in a cohort sampled during active COVID-19. The CDR3 nucleotides read TGCGCCAGCAGCTTGGACGGACTAGCGGGAAGCACAGATACGCAGTATTTT. As protein: CASSLDGLAGSTDTQYF.